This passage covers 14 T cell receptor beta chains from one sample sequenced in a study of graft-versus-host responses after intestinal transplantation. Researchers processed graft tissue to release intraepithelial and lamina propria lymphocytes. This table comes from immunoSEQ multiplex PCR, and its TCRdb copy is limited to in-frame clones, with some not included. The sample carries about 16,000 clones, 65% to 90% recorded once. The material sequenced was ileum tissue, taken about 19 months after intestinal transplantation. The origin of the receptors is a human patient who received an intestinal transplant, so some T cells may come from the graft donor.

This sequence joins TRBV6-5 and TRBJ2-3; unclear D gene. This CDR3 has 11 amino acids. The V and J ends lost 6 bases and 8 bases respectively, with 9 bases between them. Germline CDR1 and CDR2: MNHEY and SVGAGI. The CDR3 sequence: CASSQAGTQYF. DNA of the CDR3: TGTGCCAGCAGCCAAGCCGGTACGCAGTATTTT.

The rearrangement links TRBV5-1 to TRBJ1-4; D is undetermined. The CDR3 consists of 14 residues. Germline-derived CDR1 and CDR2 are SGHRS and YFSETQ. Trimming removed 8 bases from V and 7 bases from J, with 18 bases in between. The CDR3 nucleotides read TGCGCCAGAGCCGGTGGCCGGGATTTTGAAAAACTGTTTTTT. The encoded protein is CARAGGRDFEKLFF.

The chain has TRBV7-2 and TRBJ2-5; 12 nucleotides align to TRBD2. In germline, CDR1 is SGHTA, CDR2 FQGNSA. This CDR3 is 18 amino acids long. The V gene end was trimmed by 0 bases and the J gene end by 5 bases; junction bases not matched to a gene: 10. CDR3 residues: CASSLALRTSGVPETQYF. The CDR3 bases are TGTGCCAGCAGCTTAGCGCTAAGGACTAGCGGGGTCCCCGAGACCCAGTACTTC. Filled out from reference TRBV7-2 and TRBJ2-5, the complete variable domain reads GAGVSQSPSNKVTEKGKDVELRCDPISGHTALYWYRQSLGQGLEFLIYFQGNSAPDKSGLPSDRFSAERTGGSVSTLTIQRTQQEDSAVYLCASSLALRTSGVPETQYFGPGTRLLVL.

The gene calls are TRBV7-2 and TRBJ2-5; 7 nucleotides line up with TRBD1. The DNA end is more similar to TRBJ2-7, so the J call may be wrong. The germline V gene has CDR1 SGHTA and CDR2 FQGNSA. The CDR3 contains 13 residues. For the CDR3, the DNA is TGTGCCAGCAGCTTTTACAGGGGCTACGAGCAGTACTTC. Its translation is CASSFYRGYEQYF.

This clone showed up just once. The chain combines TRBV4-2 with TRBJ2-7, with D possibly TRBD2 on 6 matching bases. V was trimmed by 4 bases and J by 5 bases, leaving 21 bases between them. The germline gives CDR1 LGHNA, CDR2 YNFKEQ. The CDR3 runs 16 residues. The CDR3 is CASSLRGGRTTNEQYF. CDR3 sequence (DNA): TGTGCCAGCAGCCTGAGGGGAGGACGGACAACAAACGAGCAGTACTTC.

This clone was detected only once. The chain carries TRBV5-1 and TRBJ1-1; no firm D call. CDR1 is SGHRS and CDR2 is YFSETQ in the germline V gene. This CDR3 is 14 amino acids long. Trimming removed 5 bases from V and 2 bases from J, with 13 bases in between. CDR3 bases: TGCGCCAGCAGTTTTGACGGGTTAAACACTGAAGCTTTCTTT. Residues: CASSFDGLNTEAFF.

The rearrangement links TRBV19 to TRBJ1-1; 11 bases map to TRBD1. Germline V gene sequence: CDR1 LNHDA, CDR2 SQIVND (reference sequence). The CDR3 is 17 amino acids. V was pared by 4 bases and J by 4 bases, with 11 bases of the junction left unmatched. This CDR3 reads CASSTPDRGLRGTEAFF. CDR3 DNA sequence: TGTGCCAGTAGTACCCCGGACAGGGGGCTACGGGGCACTGAAGCTTTCTTT.

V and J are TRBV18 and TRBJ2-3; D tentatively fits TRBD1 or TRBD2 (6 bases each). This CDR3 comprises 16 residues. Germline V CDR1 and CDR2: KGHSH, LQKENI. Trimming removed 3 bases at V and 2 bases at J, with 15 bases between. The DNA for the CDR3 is TGTGCCAGCTCACCGGGGGGCGGTCGCCTCACAGATACGCAGTATTTT. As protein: CASSPGGGRLTDTQYF.

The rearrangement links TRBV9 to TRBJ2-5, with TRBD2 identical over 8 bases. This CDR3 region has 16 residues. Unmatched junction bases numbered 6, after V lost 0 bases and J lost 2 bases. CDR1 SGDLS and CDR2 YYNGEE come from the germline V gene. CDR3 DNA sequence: TGTGCCAGCAGCGTAGGGAGTAGCGGGGCTCAAGAGACCCAGTACTTC. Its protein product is CASSVGSSGAQETQYF.

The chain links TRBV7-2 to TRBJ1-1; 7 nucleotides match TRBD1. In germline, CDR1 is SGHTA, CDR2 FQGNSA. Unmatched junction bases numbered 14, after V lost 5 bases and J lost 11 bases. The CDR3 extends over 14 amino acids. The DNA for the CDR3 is TGTGCCAGCAGCCGACAGGGATCCTTACTTTGGGCTTTCTTT. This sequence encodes CASSRQGSLLWAFF. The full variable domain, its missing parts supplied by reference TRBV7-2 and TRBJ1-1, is GAGVSQSPSNKVTEKGKDVELRCDPISGHTALYWYRQSLGQGLEFLIYFQGNSAPDKSGLPSDRFSAERTGGSVSTLTIQRTQQEDSAVYLCASSRQGSLLWAFFGQGTRLTVV.

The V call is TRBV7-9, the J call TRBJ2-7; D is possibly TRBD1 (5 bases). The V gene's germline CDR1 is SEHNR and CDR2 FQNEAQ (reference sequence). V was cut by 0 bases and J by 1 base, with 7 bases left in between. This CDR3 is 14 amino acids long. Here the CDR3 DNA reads TGTGCCAGCAGCTTAGCTTCAGGGTCCTACGAGCAGTACTTC. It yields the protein CASSLASGSYEQYF. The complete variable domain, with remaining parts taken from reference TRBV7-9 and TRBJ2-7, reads DTGVSQNPRHKITKRGQNVTFRCDPISEHNRLYWYRQTLGQGPEFLTYFQNEAQLEKSRLLSDRFSAERPKGSFSTLEIQRTEQGDSAMYLCASSLASGSYEQYFGPGTRLTVT.

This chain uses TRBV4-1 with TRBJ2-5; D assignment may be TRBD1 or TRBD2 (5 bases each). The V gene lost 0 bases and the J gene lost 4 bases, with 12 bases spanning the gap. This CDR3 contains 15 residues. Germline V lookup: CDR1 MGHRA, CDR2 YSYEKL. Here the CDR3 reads CASSQDRGLRETQYF. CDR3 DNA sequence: TGCGCCAGCAGCCAAGACCGGGGCCTCCGAGAGACCCAGTACTTC.

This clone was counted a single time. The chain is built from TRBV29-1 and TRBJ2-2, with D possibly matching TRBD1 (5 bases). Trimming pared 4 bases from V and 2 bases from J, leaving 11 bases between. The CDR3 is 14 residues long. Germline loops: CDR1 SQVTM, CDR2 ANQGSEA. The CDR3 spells CSVGPRTNTGELFF. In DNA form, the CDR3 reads TGCAGCGTTGGGCCCAGGACAAACACCGGGGAGCTGTTTTTT.

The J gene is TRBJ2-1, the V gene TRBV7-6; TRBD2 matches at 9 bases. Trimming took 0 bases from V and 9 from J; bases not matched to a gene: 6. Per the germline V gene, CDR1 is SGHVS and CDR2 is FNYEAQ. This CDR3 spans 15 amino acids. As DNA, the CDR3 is TGTGCCAGCAGCTTAGCCCAAAGCGGGGGGCCTGAGCAGTTCTTC. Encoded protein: CASSLAQSGGPEQFF. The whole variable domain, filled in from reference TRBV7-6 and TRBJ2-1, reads GAGVSQSPRYKVTKRGQDVALRCDPISGHVSLYWYRQALGQGPEFLTYFNYEAQQDKSGLPNDRFSAERPEGSISTLTIQRTEQRDSAMYRCASSLAQSGGPEQFFGPGTRLTVL.